What follows are 30 T cell receptor beta chains derived from one specimen sequenced in a study of blood T cells in healthy people across ages. For the second PCR, which ran for roughly 7 to 11 cycles, a sample-barcoded 5' primer and a J-beta primer mix were used. TCRdb analysed the 5' RACE reads with MiXCR anew, one entry per CDR3 protein. The sample includes around 800,000 distinct CDR3 sequences, 62% of them seen just once. The sequenced material came from blood. The receptors shown here come from a man aged 30-40 years in good health.

The chain joins TRBV28 to TRBJ2-1; the D is unclear. Trimming took 6 bases from V and 12 from J, leaving 18 bases between them. In germline, CDR1 is MDHEN, CDR2 SYDVKM. The CDR3 has 13 residues. The CDR3 DNA sequence: TGTGCCAGCAGCAGACAACTCAGAGGTGGGCAGTTCTTC. It translates to CASSRQLRGGQFF.

This clonotype was seen once. The chain carries TRBV6-1 and TRBJ2-7; no firm D call. The CDR3 sequence is 12 residues long. V was pared by 0 bases and J by 4 bases, with 4 bases between. The V gene's germline CDR1 is MNHNS and CDR2 SASEGT. The CDR3 spells CASSEAPYEQYF. As DNA, the CDR3 is TGTGCCAGCAGTGAAGCCCCTTACGAGCAGTACTTC.

This clonotype appeared once. The rearrangement links TRBV28 to TRBJ2-1; D is possibly TRBD1 (6 bases). Germline CDR1 is MDHEN and CDR2 is SYDVKM. V lost 2 bases to trimming and J lost 8 bases, with 16 bases between them. This CDR3 region has 15 residues. The DNA for the CDR3 is TGTGCCAGCAGTTTACGCCAGGGGCCCGGCTATGAGCAGTTCTTC. Amino acids: CASSLRQGPGYEQFF.

The chain employs TRBV12-3 or TRBV12-4 and TRBJ1-4; maybe TRBD1 (5 bases). The CDR3 length is 15 residues. V was pared by 5 bases and J by 3 bases, with 13 bases between. CDR3 nucleotides: TGTGCCAGCAGTCCTCGGGGGATTTCTAATGAAAAACTGTTTTTT. It translates to CASSPRGISNEKLFF.

The genes are TRBV12-3 or TRBV12-4 and TRBJ2-2, with D perhaps matching TRBD1 (5 bases). The CDR3 covers 13 residues. Trimming shortened V by 3 bases and J by 7 bases, and 9 bases separated the two germline ends. CDR3 in DNA: TGTGCCAGCAGTTTGGGGCAGGTCGGGGAGCTGTTTTTT. As protein: CASSLGQVGELFF.

V gene TRBV28 combines with J gene TRBJ2-6; 10 positions agree with TRBD2. This CDR3 is 17 amino acids long. CDR1 and CDR2 from the germline V gene are MDHEN and SYDVKM. Trimming removed 5 bases from V and 3 bases from J; junction bases left unmatched: 7. CDR3 sequence reads: CASSPPGLADGANVLTF. The CDR3, as DNA: TGTGCCAGCAGTCCCCCCGGACTAGCGGATGGGGCCAACGTCCTGACTTTC. Full variable domain (outside the CDR3, taken from reference TRBV28 and TRBJ2-6): DVKVTQSSRYLVKRTGEKVFLECVQDMDHENMFWYRQDPGLGLRLIYFSYDVKMKEKGDIPEGYSVSREKKERFSLILESASTNQTSMYLCASSPPGLADGANVLTFGAGSRLTVL.

The rearrangement joins TRBV29-1 to TRBJ2-1, with TRBD1 matching 11 bases. This CDR3 is 16 amino acids long. The trim removed 6 bases at V and 2 bases at J, leaving 9 bases unmatched. Germline values: CDR1 SQVTM, CDR2 ANQGSEA. CDR3 bases: TGCAGCGTCCCCCGAGGGACAGGGGGTACCTACAATGAGCAGTTCTTC. Its protein product is CSVPRGTGGTYNEQFF.

This clonotype was counted once. V and J are TRBV28 and TRBJ2-4, with D unclear. The CDR3 length is 17 residues. The V end lost 4 bases, the J end lost 0 bases, and 16 bases lay between the germline ends. CDR1 is MDHEN, CDR2 SYDVKM, per germline. The CDR3, as DNA: TGTGCCAGCAGTTCCCCCGCCGGGCGGATAGCCAAAAACATTCAGTACTTC. It encodes CASSSPAGRIAKNIQYF.

This clonotype appeared a few times. The CDR3 nucleotides are TGTGCCAGCAGTTCAAATGGGGCCAACGTCCTGACTTTC. It is translated as CASSSNGANVLTF. This chain connects TRBV28 to TRBJ2-6; D gene ambiguous. V was clipped by 4 bases and J by 3 bases, with 4 bases between them. CDR1 is MDHEN and CDR2 is SYDVKM in the germline V gene. The CDR3 loop spans 13 amino acids.

The rearrangement links TRBV6-2 or TRBV6-3 to TRBJ2-5; 8 bases agree with TRBD1. V lost 5 bases and J lost 0; bases outside the gene matches: 5. This CDR3 region has 15 residues. Germline CDR1 is MNHEY and CDR2 is SVGEGT. The CDR3 nucleotides are TGTGCCAGCAGTGAGGGACAGGTGTACCAAGAGACCCAGTACTTC. Protein: CASSEGQVYQETQYF.

V usage is TRBV25-1 and J usage is TRBJ1-5; D perhaps matches TRBD1 (6 bases). The CDR3 has 15 amino acids. Germline CDR1 is MGHDK and CDR2 is SYGVNS. V lost 4 bases and J 3 bases, leaving 13 bases between the germline ends. The CDR3, as DNA: TGTGCCAGCAGTGGAGGGGACATGAACAATCAGCCCCAGCATTTT. The encoded protein is CASSGGDMNNQPQHF.

This clonotype was seen a few times. The gene calls are TRBV7-2 and TRBJ2-1, with 8 bases that match TRBD2. Losses at the gene ends were 3 bases for V and 6 bases for J; bases not matched to a gene: 4. The germline CDR1 and CDR2 sequences are SGHTA and FQGNSA. The CDR3 runs to 14 residues. The CDR3 protein is CASSFGGAPNEQFF. In DNA, the CDR3 is TGTGCCAGCAGCTTCGGGGGGGCCCCCAATGAGCAGTTCTTC.

The chain links TRBV10-3 to TRBJ2-7; D might be TRBD1 (6 bases). The CDR3 contains 14 residues. Germline V gives CDR1 ENHRY, CDR2 SYGVKD. Trimming removed 6 bases at V and 0 bases at J, with 12 bases between. CDR3 residues: CAIRAGQRSYEQYF. In DNA form, the CDR3 reads TGTGCCATCAGGGCCGGACAGCGCTCCTACGAGCAGTACTTC.

The chain combines TRBV28 with TRBJ2-7; D gene uncertain. Trimming took 5 bases from V and 5 from J, leaving 4 bases between them. Germline V gene sequence: CDR1 MDHEN, CDR2 SYDVKM. The CDR3 is 10 amino acids. The CDR3 region has the DNA TGTGCCAGCAGTATGGACGAGCAGTACTTC. Translated, it gives CASSMDEQYF.

This chain uses TRBV28 with TRBJ2-5, with no clear D. CDR1 is MDHEN, CDR2 SYDVKM, per germline. This CDR3 is 14 amino acids long. Trimming removed 3 bases at V and 2 bases at J, with 10 bases between. CDR3 nucleotides: TGTGCCAGCAGTTTTCCCCACACTCAAGAGACCCAGTACTTC. Translating gives CASSFPHTQETQYF. The whole variable domain, filled in from reference TRBV28 and TRBJ2-5, reads DVKVTQSSRYLVKRTGEKVFLECVQDMDHENMFWYRQDPGLGLRLIYFSYDVKMKEKGDIPEGYSVSREKKERFSLILESASTNQTSMYLCASSFPHTQETQYFGPGTRLLVL.

The CDR3 sequence is CSVAQGANNQPQHF. CDR3 in DNA: TGCAGCGTAGCACAGGGGGCGAACAATCAGCCCCAGCATTTT. V and J are TRBV29-1 and TRBJ1-5; 9 nucleotides line up with TRBD1. Germline V gene lookup returns CDR1 SQVTM and CDR2 ANQGSEA. The CDR3 totals 14 residues. With V trimmed by 6 bases and J by 3 bases, 6 bases remained unmatched.

This clonotype was detected only once. J is TRBJ1-2 and V is TRBV29-1; D remains ambiguous. Germline CDR1 is SQVTM and CDR2 is ANQGSEA. Trimming removed 3 bases from V and 4 bases from J, with 24 bases in between. This CDR3 has 17 residues. DNA for the CDR3: TGCAGCGTTGAGGTCCGCGCCCGGGCTAGTGCTAGCTATGGCTACACCTTC. Translated, it gives CSVEVRARASASYGYTF.

About this clonotype: The junction departs from germline at one end; a sequencing error may be responsible. The V gene is TRBV29-1, the J gene TRBJ2-1, with 8 bases that match TRBD1. The CDR3 loop spans 16 amino acids. CDR1 is SQVTM, CDR2 ANQGSEA, per germline. The CDR3 nucleotides read TGCAGCGTTGAGGGCTCGGACAGGGTATCCTACGATGAGCAGTTCTTC. The encoded protein is CSVEGSDRVSYDEQFF.

CDR3 coding DNA: TGTGCCAGCAGTTTAGGGACAGGGAGGGGCGAGCAGTACTTC. Translated: CASSLGTGRGEQYF. J is TRBJ2-7 and V is TRBV27, with 9 bases identical to TRBD1. Trimming took 2 bases from V and 6 from J; bases not matched to a gene: 5. The germline CDR1 and CDR2 sequences are MNHEY and SMNVEV (reference sequence). This CDR3 has 14 amino acids.

The rearrangement joins TRBV5-1 to TRBJ2-2; D is uncertain. V gave up 0 bases and J gave up 5 bases, with 5 bases separating them. Germline CDR1 SGHRS, CDR2 YFSETQ. This CDR3 region has 13 residues. CDR3 sequence (DNA): TGCGCCAGCAGCTTGGAAAGTACCGGGGAGCTGTTTTTT. Its protein is CASSLESTGELFF.

The chain carries TRBV9 and TRBJ2-5; D not certain. The DNA matches TRBJ2-7 better at its end, which makes the J call doubtful. Germline V gene data show CDR1 as SGDLS and CDR2 as YYNGEE. This CDR3 contains 13 residues. This CDR3 reads CASSVDTAYEQYF. The DNA for the CDR3 is TGTGCCAGCAGCGTCGACACGGCATACGAGCAGTACTTC.

This chain links TRBV6-1 with TRBJ1-5; D unresolved. The CDR3 has 14 amino acids. The germline V gene encodes CDR1 MNHNS and CDR2 SASEGT. Trimming shortened V by 2 bases and J by 4 bases, and 9 bases separated the two germline ends. CDR3 DNA: TGTGCCAGCAGTGAATATTCTGGGAATCAGCCCCAGCATTTT. Its protein product is CASSEYSGNQPQHF.

The chain employs TRBV5-1 and TRBJ2-1; a possible D gene is TRBD2 (7 bases). CDR3 length equals 16 residues. Per the germline V gene, CDR1 is SGHRS and CDR2 is YFSETQ. Trimming cost V 0 bases and J 9 bases, with 19 bases left between them. The CDR3 here is CASSLVGGAGGTEQFF. CDR3 nucleotides: TGCGCCAGCAGCTTGGTTGGGGGGGCCGGCGGCACTGAGCAGTTCTTC.

This clonotype was found a few times. CDR3 DNA sequence: TGTGCCAGCAGCCCGGTGGGGGGGGCCACAGATACGCAGTATTTT. Residues: CASSPVGGATDTQYF. The chain employs TRBV7-2 and TRBJ2-3, with D possibly matching TRBD2 (7 bases). Germline V gene data show CDR1 as SGHTA and CDR2 as FQGNSA. The CDR3 is 15 residues long. The ends were cut back, 5 bases at V and 2 bases at J, with 14 bases in the middle.

The J gene is TRBJ2-3, the V gene TRBV4-1; D unresolved. Germline CDR1 MGHRA, CDR2 YSYEKL. V shed 4 bases and J shed 0 bases, with 11 bases lying between them. The CDR3 loop spans 15 amino acids. The CDR3 protein is CASSPQERSTDTQYF. The DNA for the CDR3 is TGCGCCAGCAGCCCCCAGGAGCGCAGCACAGATACGCAGTATTTT.

This chain uses TRBV2 with TRBJ2-7; D possibly uses TRBD1 or TRBD2 (6 bases each). The J call may be faulty, since TRBJ2-5 better matches the DNA end. The CDR3 has 15 amino acids. Germline CDR1 reads SNHLY; CDR2 reads FYNNEI. The CDR3 DNA follows: TGTGCCAGCAGTGAAAGGGGGGTGGTGGGAGAGACCCAGTACTTC. Its translation: CASSERGVVGETQYF.

V usage is TRBV12-3 or TRBV12-4 and J usage is TRBJ2-5; the D call may be TRBD1 or TRBD2 (5 bases each). CDR3 length: 16 residues. Trimming left V 4 bases short and J 4 bases short, with 19 bases between. CDR3 region: CASSSQAFGGGETQYF. The CDR3 nucleotides read TGTGCCAGCAGTTCCCAGGCGTTTGGGGGTGGAGAGACCCAGTACTTC.

This chain connects TRBV12-3 or TRBV12-4 to TRBJ2-1; 7 bases align to TRBD2. The junction had 11 bases not matched to a gene; V was cut back by 7 bases and J by 5 bases. This CDR3 has 15 residues. The CDR3 region is CASTLGGRVHNEQFF. For the CDR3, the DNA is TGTGCCAGCACCCTCGGGGGGAGGGTCCACAATGAGCAGTTCTTC.

The J gene is TRBJ2-3, the V gene TRBV27; 8 bases fit TRBD2. Germline V gene data show CDR1 as MNHEY and CDR2 as SMNVEV (reference sequence). Trimming took 5 bases from V and 14 from J; bases not matched to a gene: 9. The CDR3 length is 12 residues. The CDR3 bases are TGTGCCAGCAGTCCAACCGGGACTAGTGCGTATTTT. Translating gives CASSPTGTSAYF.

This sequence joins TRBV4-1 and TRBJ2-5; D unclear. Trimming shortened V by 1 base and J by 1 base, and 10 bases separated the two germline ends. This CDR3 is built from 15 residues. The germline V gene encodes CDR1 MGHRA and CDR2 YSYEKL. The CDR3 coding sequence is TGCGCCAGCAGCCAAGTGGGCAGACCCCAAGAGACCCAGTACTTC. It codes for CASSQVGRPQETQYF.